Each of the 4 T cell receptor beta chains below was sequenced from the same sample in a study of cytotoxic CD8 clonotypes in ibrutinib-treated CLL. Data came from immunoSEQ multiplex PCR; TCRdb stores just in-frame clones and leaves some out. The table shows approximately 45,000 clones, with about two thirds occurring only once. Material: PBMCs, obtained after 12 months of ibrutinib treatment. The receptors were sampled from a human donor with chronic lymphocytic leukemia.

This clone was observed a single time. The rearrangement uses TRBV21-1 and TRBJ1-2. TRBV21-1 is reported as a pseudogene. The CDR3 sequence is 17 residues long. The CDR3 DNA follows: TGTGCCAGCAGCAAAGGTCCGGGGCAGGAGAAAAACTATGGCTACACCTTC. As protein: CASSKGPGQEKNYGYTF.

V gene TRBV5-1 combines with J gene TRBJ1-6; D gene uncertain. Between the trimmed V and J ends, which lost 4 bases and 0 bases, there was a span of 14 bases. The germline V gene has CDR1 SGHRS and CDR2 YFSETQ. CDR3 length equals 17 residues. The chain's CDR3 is CASSPRGGSSYNSPLHF. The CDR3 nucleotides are TGCGCCAGCAGCCCAAGAGGAGGGAGCTCCTATAATTCACCCCTCCACTTT.

The chain's CDR3 is CASSLNRANEKLFF. In DNA form, the CDR3 reads TGTGCCAGCAGTTTGAACCGAGCTAATGAAAAACTGTTTTTT. This chain joins TRBV6-5 and TRBJ1-4, with D unclear. The germline gives CDR1 MNHEY, CDR2 SVGAGI. This CDR3 is built from 14 residues. Trimming stripped 4 bases from V and 3 bases from J, with 9 bases between.

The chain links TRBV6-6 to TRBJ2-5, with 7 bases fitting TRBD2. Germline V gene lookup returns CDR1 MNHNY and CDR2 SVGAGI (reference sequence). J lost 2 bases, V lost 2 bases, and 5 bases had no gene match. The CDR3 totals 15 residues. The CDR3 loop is CASSYPWGGQETQYF. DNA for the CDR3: TGTGCCAGCAGTTACCCGTGGGGGGGACAAGAGACCCAGTACTTC.